The 3 T cell receptor beta chains listed next were all sequenced from one sample in a study of blood T cell repertoires in COVID-19. Repertoires were generated with immunoSEQ multiplex PCR, while TCRdb's copy carries only in-frame clones and drops some. The table has around 260,000 clones, roughly 85% seen once. Input material: peripheral blood. The receptor source for this set is a man in his sixties who had recovered from COVID-19.

The V and J genes are TRBV10-3 and TRBJ1-2, with TRBD1 matching over 8 bases. V dropped 6 bases and J dropped 8; count of bases not matched to a gene: 14. This CDR3 spans 15 amino acids. Germline V gene sequence: CDR1 ENHRY, CDR2 SYGVKD. The CDR3 bases are TGTGCCATCAGGGGGGACAGGCAAACGCGGGGAGGCTACACCTTC. Residues: CAIRGDRQTRGGYTF.

J is TRBJ1-6 and V is TRBV25-1; D is unresolved. The CDR3 has 14 amino acids. Per the germline V gene, CDR1 is MGHDK and CDR2 is SYGVNS. Deletions cut 2 bases from V and 7 bases from J, with 9 bases between. The CDR3 DNA reads as TGTGCCAGCAGTGAACCGGGGTTGAATTCACCCCTCCACTTT. This encodes CASSEPGLNSPLHF.

This clone was seen a single time. This rearrangement joins TRBV7-9 to TRBJ2-1; 8 bases map to TRBD2. The junction had 10 bases not matched to a gene; V was cut back by 7 bases and J by 8 bases. Per germline, CDR1 SEHNR and CDR2 FQNEAQ (reference sequence). The CDR3 is 14 residues long. The CDR3 here is CASTSGSSGYEQFF. For the CDR3, the DNA is TGTGCCAGCACTAGCGGGTCGTCGGGTTATGAGCAGTTCTTC. The full variable domain, its missing parts supplied by reference TRBV7-9 and TRBJ2-1, is DTGVSQNPRHKITKRGQNVTFRCDPISEHNRLYWYRQTLGQGPEFLTYFQNEAQLEKSRLLSDRFSAERPKGSFSTLEIQRTEQGDSAMYLCASTSGSSGYEQFFGPGTRLTVL.